The 16 T cell receptor beta chains reported below all come from one sample, sequenced in a study of cytomegalovirus exposure and HLA in healthy donors. Clones were read by immunoSEQ multiplex PCR, and TCRdb kept only the in-frame ones, dropping some. The sample lists about 200,000 clones, 65% to 90% occurring once. The sequenced material came from PBMCs. All receptors derive from a woman under 40 in good health and CMV-seropositive.

This clone was seen more than once but under ten times. This chain uses TRBV2 with TRBJ2-3, with a tentative D call TRBD1 (6 bases). The V gene lost 4 bases and the J gene lost 0 bases, with 11 bases spanning the gap. The CDR3 is 15 residues long. Germline-derived CDR1 and CDR2 are SNHLY and FYNNEI. The CDR3 DNA follows: TGTGCCAGCAGTGTGGGGACACCTAGCACAGATACGCAGTATTTT. The encoded protein is CASSVGTPSTDTQYF.

This clone appeared a few times. CDR3 sequence (DNA): TGTGCCAGCAGCGGCCAGACAGGGGGATACACCGGGGAGCTGTTTTTT. Its translation is CASSGQTGGYTGELFF. The V gene is TRBV5-4, the J gene TRBJ2-2; TRBD1 aligns across 9 bases. V lost 4 bases and J lost 3; bases outside the gene matches: 7. This CDR3 spans 16 amino acids. Germline CDR1 reads SGHNT; CDR2 reads YYREEE (reference sequence).

V and J are TRBV5-1 and TRBJ1-2, with 7 bases lining up with TRBD1. The CDR3 contains 14 residues. Looked up from germline, CDR1 is SGHRS and CDR2 is YFSETQ. J lost 2 bases, V lost 4 bases, and 5 bases had no gene match. CDR3 sequence (DNA): TGCGCCAGCAGCCTGGGACAGAACAACTATGGCTACACCTTC. Translating gives CASSLGQNNYGYTF.

The chain couples TRBV2 to TRBJ2-7; weak D call: TRBD1 (6 bases). Germline-derived CDR1 and CDR2 are SNHLY and FYNNEI. CDR3 length: 13 amino acids. Deletions cut 5 bases from V and 0 bases from J, with 8 bases between. CDR3 region: CASSYRDSYEQYF. The CDR3 nucleotides are TGTGCCAGCAGTTACAGGGACTCCTACGAGCAGTACTTC.

The chain carries TRBV6-6 and TRBJ2-7, with 9 bases identical to TRBD2. The CDR3 contains 15 residues. V was pared by 2 bases and J by 2 bases, with 4 bases of the junction left unmatched. From germline, CDR1 is MNHNY and CDR2 SVGAGI (reference sequence). As DNA, the CDR3 is TGTGCCAGCAGTTACCCAGCGGGAGGAACCTACGAGCAGTACTTC. It translates to CASSYPAGGTYEQYF.

There are a few counts of this clone. V and J are TRBV6-6 and TRBJ1-2, with 10 bases fitting TRBD1. The germline CDR1 and CDR2 sequences are MNHNY and SVGAGI (reference sequence). This CDR3 contains 15 residues. V gave up 7 bases and J gave up 4 bases; unmatched junction bases: 9. DNA of the CDR3: TGTGCCAGCACCCTGGACAGGGGGGACCTCTATGGCTACACCTTC. It codes for CASTLDRGDLYGYTF.

The chain employs TRBV6-1 and TRBJ2-7, with D perhaps matching TRBD1 (6 bases). The CDR3 extends over 14 amino acids. V was shortened by 3 bases and J by 3 bases, with 12 bases between the two germline ends. The germline CDR1 and CDR2 sequences are MNHNS and SASEGT. The CDR3 reads CASSDQQGIYEQYF. Here the CDR3 DNA reads TGTGCCAGCAGTGATCAACAGGGAATCTACGAGCAGTACTTC.

The chain uses TRBV29-1 and TRBJ2-3; 12 bases are a match to TRBD2. Trimming took 7 bases from V and 2 from J; bases not matched to a gene: 7. Germline V gives CDR1 SQVTM, CDR2 ANQGSEA. The length of the CDR3 is 15 residues. The CDR3 nucleotides read TGCAGCGCTAAGACTAGCGGGAGTCCCACAGATACGCAGTATTTT. This encodes CSAKTSGSPTDTQYF.

This CDR3 reads CASSVDLGWGSRGGYTF. The CDR3 bases are TGTGCCAGCAGCGTAGATTTGGGTTGGGGCTCCCGAGGAGGCTACACCTTC. The rearrangement joins TRBV9 to TRBJ1-2, with D possibly being TRBD1 (5 bases). The CDR3 runs to 17 residues. The ends were cut back, 0 bases at V and 8 bases at J, with 23 bases in the middle. Germline CDR1 is SGDLS and CDR2 is YYNGEE.

CDR3 loop: CASSPNPGTANNQPQHF. The CDR3 bases are TGTGCCAGCTCACCTAACCCTGGGACAGCAAACAATCAGCCCCAGCATTTT. The chain has TRBV18 and TRBJ1-5; 7 bases align to TRBD1. Germline V gene lookup returns CDR1 KGHSH and CDR2 LQKENI. The V segment lost 3 bases and the J segment 3 bases; nucleotides outside the gene matches: 11. The CDR3 is made up of 17 amino acids.

The genes are TRBV15 and TRBJ2-1; no clear D. V gave up 0 bases and J gave up 6 bases, with 6 bases separating them. Germline V gene sequence: CDR1 LNHNV, CDR2 YYDKDF (reference sequence). CDR3 length: 13 amino acids. The CDR3 DNA reads as TGTGCCACCAGCAGAGACCTAGGCAATGAGCAGTTCTTC. Translated: CATSRDLGNEQFF.

This chain links TRBV19 with TRBJ2-2; the D gene is possibly TRBD2 (7 bases). The length of the CDR3 is 16 residues. Looked up from germline, CDR1 is LNHDA and CDR2 is SQIVND (reference sequence). Trimming stripped 2 bases from V and 2 bases from J, with 12 bases between. The CDR3 is CASSIYRGANTGELFF. In DNA form, the CDR3 reads TGTGCCAGTAGTATATACCGGGGGGCTAACACCGGGGAGCTGTTTTTT. Based on the CDR3 plus reference TRBV19 and TRBJ2-2, the full variable domain is DGGITQSPKYLFRKEGQNVTLSCEQNLNHDAMYWYRQDPGQGLRLIYYSQIVNDFQKGDIAEGYSVSREKKESFPLTVTSAQKNPTAFYLCASSIYRGANTGELFFGEGSRLTVL.

This clone was detected only once. The rearrangement uses TRBV5-1 and TRBJ1-3; 7 bases fit TRBD1. Losses at the gene ends were 0 bases for V and 0 bases for J; bases not matched to a gene: 3. CDR3 length: 16 residues. Germline-derived CDR1 and CDR2 are SGHRS and YFSETQ. CDR3 protein: CASSLGDSLSGNTIYF. The CDR3 nucleotides read TGCGCCAGCAGCTTGGGGGACAGCCTCTCTGGAAACACCATATATTTT.

Concerning this clone itself: Distinct nucleotide sequences in the sample also encode this CDR3. The gene calls are TRBV9 and TRBJ2-7; D is perhaps TRBD2 (5 bases). The CDR3 runs 13 residues. Germline CDR1 is SGDLS and CDR2 is YYNGEE. V shed 4 bases and J shed 0 bases, with 8 bases lying between them. The CDR3 DNA is TGTGCCAGCAGCCGTGGGAGCTCCTACGAGCAGTACTTC. This codes for CASSRGSSYEQYF.

V and J are TRBV7-8 and TRBJ2-6; D unclear. The CDR3 extends over 16 amino acids. Trimming pared 5 bases from V and 1 base from J, leaving 12 bases between. The germline gives CDR1 SGHVS, CDR2 FQNEAQ. Here the CDR3 DNA reads TGTGCCAGCAGCCCTAGAGGAAATTCTGGGGCCAACGTCCTGACTTTC. Protein sequence: CASSPRGNSGANVLTF. The complete variable domain, with remaining parts taken from reference TRBV7-8 and TRBJ2-6, reads GAGVSQSPRYKVAKRGQDVALRCDPISGHVSLFWYQQALGQGPEFLTYFQNEAQLDKSGLPSDRFFAERPEGSVSTLKIQRTQQEDSAVYLCASSPRGNSGANVLTFGAGSRLTVL.

The chain links TRBV5-1 to TRBJ2-7; D not resolved. The germline V and J ends were trimmed by 4 bases and 9 bases, with 23 bases remaining between them. Germline loops: CDR1 SGHRS, CDR2 YFSETQ. The CDR3 has 15 amino acids. The CDR3 is CASSPRDPWNSRQYF. CDR3 sequence (DNA): TGCGCCAGCAGCCCCCGAGACCCTTGGAATAGCAGGCAGTACTTC.